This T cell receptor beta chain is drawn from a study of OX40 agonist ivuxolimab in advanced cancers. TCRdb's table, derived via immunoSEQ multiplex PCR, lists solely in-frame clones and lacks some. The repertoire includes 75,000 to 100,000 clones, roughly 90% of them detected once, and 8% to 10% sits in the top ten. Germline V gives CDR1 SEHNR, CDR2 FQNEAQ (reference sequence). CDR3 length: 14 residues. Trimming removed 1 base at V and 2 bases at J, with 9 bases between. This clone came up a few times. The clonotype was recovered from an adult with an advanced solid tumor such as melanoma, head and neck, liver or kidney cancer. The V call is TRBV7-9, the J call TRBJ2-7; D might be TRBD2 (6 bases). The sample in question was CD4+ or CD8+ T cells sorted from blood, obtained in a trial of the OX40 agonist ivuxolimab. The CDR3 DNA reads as TGTGCCAGCAGCTTAGGGCGGGACGCCTACGAGCAGTACTTC. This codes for CASSLGRDAYEQYF.